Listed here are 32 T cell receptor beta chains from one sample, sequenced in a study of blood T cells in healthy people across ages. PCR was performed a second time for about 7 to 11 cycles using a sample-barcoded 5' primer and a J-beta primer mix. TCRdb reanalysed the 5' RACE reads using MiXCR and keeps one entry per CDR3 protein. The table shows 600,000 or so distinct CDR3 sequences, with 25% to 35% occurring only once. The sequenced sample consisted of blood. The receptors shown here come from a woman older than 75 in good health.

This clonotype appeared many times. The CDR3 DNA reads as TGTGCCTGGAGGATAAACTCTGGGGCCAACGTCCTGACTTTC. Its translation is CAWRINSGANVLTF. The chain recombines TRBV30 with TRBJ2-6; the D is unclear. Trimming stripped 3 bases from V and 0 bases from J, with 6 bases between. Germline CDR1 GTSNPN, CDR2 SVGIG (reference sequence). This CDR3 contains 14 residues.

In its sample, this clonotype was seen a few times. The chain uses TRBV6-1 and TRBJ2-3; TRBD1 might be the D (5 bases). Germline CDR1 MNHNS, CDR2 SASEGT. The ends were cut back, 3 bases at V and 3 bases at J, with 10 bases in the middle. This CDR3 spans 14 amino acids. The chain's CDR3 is CASSEFSGTDTQYF. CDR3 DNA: TGTGCCAGCAGTGAGTTTTCAGGGACAGATACGCAGTATTTT.

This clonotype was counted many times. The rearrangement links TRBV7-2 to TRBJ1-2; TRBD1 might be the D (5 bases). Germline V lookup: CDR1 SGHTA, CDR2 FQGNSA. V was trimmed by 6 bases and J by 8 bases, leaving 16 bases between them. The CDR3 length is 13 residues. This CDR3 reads CASSTTGREGYTF. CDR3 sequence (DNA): TGTGCCAGCAGTACAACCGGCAGGGAAGGCTACACCTTC. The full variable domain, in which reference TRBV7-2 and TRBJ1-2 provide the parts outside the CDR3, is GAGVSQSPSNKVTEKGKDVELRCDPISGHTALYWYRQSLGQGLEFLIYFQGNSAPDKSGLPSDRFSAERTGGSVSTLTIQRTQQEDSAVYLCASSTTGREGYTFGSGTRLTVV.

The CDR3 protein is CASSVAPHSGSSYEQYF. Written as DNA, the CDR3 is TGTGCCAGCAGCGTAGCACCCCACAGCGGCAGCTCCTACGAGCAGTACTTC. The J gene is TRBJ2-7, the V gene TRBV9; D perhaps matches TRBD2 (5 bases). The CDR3 runs to 17 residues. Trimming cost V 0 bases and J 0 bases, with 16 bases left between them. Looked up from germline, CDR1 is SGDLS and CDR2 is YYNGEE.

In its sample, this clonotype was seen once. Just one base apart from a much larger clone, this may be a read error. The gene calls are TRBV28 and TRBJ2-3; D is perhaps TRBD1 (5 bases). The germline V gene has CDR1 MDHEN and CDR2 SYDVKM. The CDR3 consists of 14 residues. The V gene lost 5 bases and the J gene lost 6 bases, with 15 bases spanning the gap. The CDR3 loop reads CASSATGPDDTQYF. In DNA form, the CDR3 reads TGTGCCAGCAGTGCAACAGGACCTGACGATACGCAGTATTTT.

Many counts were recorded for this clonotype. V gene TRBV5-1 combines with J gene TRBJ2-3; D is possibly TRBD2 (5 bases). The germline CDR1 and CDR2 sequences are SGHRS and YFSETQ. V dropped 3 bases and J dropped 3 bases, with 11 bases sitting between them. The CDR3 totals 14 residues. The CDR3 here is CASSSGPGTDTQYF. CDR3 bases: TGCGCCAGCAGCTCTGGGCCGGGAACAGATACGCAGTATTTT.

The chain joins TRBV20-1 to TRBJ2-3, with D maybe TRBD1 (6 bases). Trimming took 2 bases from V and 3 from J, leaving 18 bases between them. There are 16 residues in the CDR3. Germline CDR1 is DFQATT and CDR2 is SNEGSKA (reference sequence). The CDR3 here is CSARLPGLDSTDTQYF. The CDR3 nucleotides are TGCAGTGCTAGACTTCCGGGGTTGGACAGTACAGATACGCAGTATTTT.

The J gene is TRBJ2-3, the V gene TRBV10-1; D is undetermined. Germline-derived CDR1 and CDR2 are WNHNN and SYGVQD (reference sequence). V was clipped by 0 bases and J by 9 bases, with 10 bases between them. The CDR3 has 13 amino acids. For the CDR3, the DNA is TGCGCCAGCAGTGAGTCGAACCGGGCAACGCAGTATTTT. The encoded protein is CASSESNRATQYF.

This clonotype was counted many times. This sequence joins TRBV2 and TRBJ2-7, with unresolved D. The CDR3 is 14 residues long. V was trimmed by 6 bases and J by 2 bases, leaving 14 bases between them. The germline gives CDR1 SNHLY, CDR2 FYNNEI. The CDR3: CASRAFLSPYEQYF. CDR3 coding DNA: TGTGCCAGCAGGGCCTTTTTAAGTCCCTACGAGCAGTACTTC.

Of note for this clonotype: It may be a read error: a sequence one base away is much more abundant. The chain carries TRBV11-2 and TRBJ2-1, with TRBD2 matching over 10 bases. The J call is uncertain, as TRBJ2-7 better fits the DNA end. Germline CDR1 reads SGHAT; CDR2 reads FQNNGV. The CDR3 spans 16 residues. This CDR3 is CASSLDRAGGPDEQYF. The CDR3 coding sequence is TGTGCCAGCAGCTTAGATCGAGCGGGGGGGCCAGATGAGCAGTACTTC.

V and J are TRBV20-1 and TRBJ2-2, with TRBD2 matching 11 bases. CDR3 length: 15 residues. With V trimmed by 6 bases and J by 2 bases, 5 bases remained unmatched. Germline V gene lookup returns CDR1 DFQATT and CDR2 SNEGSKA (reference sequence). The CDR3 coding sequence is TGCAGTGCACCTAGCGGGGGGATCAACACCGGGGAGCTGTTTTTT. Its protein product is CSAPSGGINTGELFF.

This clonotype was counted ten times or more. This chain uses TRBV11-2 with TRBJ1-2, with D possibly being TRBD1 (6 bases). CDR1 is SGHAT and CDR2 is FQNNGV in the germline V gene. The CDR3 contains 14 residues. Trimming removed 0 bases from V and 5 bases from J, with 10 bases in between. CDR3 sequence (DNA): TGTGCCAGCAGCTTAGATCCAGGGGAGTATGGCTACACCTTC. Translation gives CASSLDPGEYGYTF.

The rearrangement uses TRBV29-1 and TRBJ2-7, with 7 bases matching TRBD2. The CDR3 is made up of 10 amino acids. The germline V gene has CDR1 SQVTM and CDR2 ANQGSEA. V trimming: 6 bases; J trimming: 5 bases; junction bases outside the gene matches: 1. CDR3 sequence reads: CSVTSDEQYF. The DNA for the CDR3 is TGCAGCGTCACTAGCGACGAGCAGTACTTC.

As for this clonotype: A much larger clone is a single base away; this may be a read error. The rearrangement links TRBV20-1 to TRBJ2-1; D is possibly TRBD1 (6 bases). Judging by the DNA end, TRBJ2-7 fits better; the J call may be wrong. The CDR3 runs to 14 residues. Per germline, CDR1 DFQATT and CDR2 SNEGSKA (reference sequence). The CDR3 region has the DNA TGCAGTGCTGCCGGACAGTTATCCTACAATGAGCAGTACTTC. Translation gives CSAAGQLSYNEQYF.

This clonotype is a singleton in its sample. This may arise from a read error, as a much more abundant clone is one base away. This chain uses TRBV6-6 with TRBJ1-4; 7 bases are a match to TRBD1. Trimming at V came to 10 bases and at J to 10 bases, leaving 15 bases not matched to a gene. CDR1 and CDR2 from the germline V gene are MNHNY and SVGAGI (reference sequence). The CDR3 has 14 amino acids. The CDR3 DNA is TGTGCCAACAGAGTCCGGGACAGAATTATAAAACTGTTTTTT. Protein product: CANRVRDRIIKLFF.

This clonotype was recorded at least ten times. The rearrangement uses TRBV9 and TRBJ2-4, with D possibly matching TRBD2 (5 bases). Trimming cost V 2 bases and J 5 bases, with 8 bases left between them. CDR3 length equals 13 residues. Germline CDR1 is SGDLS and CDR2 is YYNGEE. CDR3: CASSVPGENIQYF. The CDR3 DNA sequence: TGTGCCAGCAGCGTTCCCGGGGAAAACATTCAGTACTTC.

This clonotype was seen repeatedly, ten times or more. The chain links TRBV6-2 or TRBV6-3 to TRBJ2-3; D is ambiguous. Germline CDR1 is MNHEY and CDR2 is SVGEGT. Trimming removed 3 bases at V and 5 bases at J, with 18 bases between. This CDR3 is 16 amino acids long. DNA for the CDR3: TGTGCCAGCAGTTATTTCCCCGTGTGGGTTGGAGATACGCAGTATTTT. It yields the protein CASSYFPVWVGDTQYF.

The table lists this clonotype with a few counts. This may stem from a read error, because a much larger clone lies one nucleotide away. CDR3 residues: CASSWGSPGFEQFF. The CDR3 DNA is TGTGCCAGCAGCTGGGGGTCTCCCGGATTTGAGCAGTTCTTC. The rearrangement joins TRBV7-2 to TRBJ2-1; TRBD1 or TRBD2 may be the D gene (5 bases each). There are 14 residues in the CDR3. V was trimmed by 4 bases and J by 9 bases, leaving 16 bases between them. Germline CDR1 reads SGHTA; CDR2 reads FQGNSA.

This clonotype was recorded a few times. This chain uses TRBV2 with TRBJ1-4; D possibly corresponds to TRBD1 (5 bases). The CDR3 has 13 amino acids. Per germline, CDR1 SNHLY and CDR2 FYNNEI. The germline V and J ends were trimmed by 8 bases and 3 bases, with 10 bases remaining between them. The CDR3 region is CASQGEANEKLFF. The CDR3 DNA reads TGTGCCAGCCAAGGGGAGGCTAATGAAAAACTGTTTTTT.

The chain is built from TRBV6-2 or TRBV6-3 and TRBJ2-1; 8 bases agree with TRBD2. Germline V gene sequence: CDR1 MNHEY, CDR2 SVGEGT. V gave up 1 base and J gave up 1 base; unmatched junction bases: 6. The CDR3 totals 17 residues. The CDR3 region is CASSYLSGGQSYNEQFF. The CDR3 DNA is TGTGCCAGCAGTTACTTATCGGGGGGGCAATCCTACAATGAGCAGTTCTTC.

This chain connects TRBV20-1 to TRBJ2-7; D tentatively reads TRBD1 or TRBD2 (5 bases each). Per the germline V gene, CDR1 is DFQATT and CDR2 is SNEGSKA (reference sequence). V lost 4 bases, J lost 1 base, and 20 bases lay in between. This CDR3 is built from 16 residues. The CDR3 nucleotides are TGCAGTGCTACTCCCCAGAGCACGGGGCTTTCCTACGAGCAGTACTTC. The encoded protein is CSATPQSTGLSYEQYF.

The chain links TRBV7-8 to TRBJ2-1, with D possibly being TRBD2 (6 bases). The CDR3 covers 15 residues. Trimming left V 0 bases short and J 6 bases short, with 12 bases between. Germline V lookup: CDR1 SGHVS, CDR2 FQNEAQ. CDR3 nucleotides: TGTGCCAGCAGCTTAGCATCCTGGGGAGGCAATGAGCAGTTCTTC. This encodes CASSLASWGGNEQFF. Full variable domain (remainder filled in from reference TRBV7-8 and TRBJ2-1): GAGVSQSPRYKVAKRGQDVALRCDPISGHVSLFWYQQALGQGPEFLTYFQNEAQLDKSGLPSDRFFAERPEGSVSTLKIQRTQQEDSAVYLCASSLASWGGNEQFFGPGTRLTVL.

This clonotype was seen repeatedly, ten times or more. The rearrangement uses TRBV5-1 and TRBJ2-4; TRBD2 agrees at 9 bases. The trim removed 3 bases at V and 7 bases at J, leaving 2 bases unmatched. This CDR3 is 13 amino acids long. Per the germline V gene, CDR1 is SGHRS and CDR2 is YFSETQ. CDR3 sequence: CASSSAGGNIQYF. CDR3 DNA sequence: TGCGCCAGCAGCTCGGCGGGGGGGAACATTCAGTACTTC.

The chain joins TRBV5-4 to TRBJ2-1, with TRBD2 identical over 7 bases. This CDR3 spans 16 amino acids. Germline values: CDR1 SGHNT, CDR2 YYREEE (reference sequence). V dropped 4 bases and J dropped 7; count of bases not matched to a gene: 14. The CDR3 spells CASSGNRLGLKNEQFF. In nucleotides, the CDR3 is TGTGCCAGCAGCGGAAACCGATTGGGACTAAAAAATGAGCAGTTCTTC.

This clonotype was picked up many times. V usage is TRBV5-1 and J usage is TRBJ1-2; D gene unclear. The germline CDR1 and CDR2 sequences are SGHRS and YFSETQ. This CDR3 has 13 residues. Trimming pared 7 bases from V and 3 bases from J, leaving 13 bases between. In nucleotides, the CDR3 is TGCGCCAGCGCGCCCCGGGCAGACTATGGCTACACCTTC. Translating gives CASAPRADYGYTF.

CDR3 DNA sequence: TGTGCTACCACTGAAGCTTTCTTT. It specifies CATTEAFF. The V call is TRBV21-1, the J call TRBJ1-1. TRBV21-1 is a pseudogene locus. The CDR3 runs to 8 residues.

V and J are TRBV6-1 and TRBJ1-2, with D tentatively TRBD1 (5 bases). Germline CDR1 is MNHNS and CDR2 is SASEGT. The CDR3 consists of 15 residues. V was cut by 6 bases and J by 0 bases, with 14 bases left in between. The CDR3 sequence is CASSPSTEPNYGYTF. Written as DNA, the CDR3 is TGTGCCAGCAGCCCGTCGACAGAACCTAACTATGGCTACACCTTC.

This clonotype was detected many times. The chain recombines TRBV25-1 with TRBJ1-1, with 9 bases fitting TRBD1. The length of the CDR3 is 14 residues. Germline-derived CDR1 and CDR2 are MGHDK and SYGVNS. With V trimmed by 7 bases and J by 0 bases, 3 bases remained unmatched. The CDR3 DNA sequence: TGTGCCAGCAAGGGACAGGGTATGAACACTGAAGCTTTCTTT. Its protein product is CASKGQGMNTEAFF.

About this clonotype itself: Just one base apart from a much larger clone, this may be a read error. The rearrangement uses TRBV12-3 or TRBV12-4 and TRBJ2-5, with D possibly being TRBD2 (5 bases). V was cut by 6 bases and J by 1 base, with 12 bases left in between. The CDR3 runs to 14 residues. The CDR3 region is CASRPGLGQETQYF. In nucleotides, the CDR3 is TGTGCCAGCAGGCCGGGATTAGGCCAAGAGACCCAGTACTTC.

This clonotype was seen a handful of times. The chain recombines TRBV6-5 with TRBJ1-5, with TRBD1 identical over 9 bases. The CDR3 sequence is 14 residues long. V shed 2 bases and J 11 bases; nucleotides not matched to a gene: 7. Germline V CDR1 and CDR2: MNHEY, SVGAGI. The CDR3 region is CASSYGTGLGAQHF. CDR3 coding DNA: TGTGCCAGCAGTTACGGGACAGGGCTGGGGGCCCAGCATTTT.

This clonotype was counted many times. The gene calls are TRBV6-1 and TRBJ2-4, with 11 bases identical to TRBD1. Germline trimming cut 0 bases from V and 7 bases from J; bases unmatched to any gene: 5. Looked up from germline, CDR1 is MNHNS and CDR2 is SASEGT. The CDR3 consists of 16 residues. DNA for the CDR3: TGTGCCAGCAGTGAAGCGCTTGGGACAGGGGGGAACATTCAGTACTTC. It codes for CASSEALGTGGNIQYF.

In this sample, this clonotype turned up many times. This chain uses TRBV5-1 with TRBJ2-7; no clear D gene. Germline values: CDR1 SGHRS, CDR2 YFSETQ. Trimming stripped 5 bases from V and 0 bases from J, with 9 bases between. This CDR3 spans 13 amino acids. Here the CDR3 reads CASRRQNSYEQYF. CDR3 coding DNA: TGCGCCAGCAGGAGGCAGAACTCCTACGAGCAGTACTTC.